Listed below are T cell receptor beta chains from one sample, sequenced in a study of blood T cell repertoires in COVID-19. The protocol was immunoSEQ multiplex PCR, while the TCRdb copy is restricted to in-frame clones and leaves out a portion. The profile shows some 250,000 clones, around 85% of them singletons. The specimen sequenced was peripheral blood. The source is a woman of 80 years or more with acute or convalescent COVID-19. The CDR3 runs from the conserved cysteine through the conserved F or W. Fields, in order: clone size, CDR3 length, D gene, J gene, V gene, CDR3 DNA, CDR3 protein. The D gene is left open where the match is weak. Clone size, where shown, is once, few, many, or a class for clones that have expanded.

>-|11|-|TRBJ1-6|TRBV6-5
TGTGCCAGCACCTTAAATTCACCCCTCCACTTT
CASTLNSPLHF
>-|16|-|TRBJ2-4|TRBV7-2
TGTGCCAGCAGCTCTCGAAGGGGTCTAGCCAAAAACATTCAGTACTTC
CASSSRRGLAKNIQYF
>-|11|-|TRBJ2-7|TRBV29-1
TGCAGCGTTATGGGAGTGGACAGGCAGTACTTC
CSVMGVDRQYF
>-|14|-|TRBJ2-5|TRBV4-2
TGTGCCAGCAGCCCGGAGGCCCGACAAGAGACCCAGTACTTC
CASSPEARQETQYF
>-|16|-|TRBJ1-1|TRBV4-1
TGCGCCAGCAGCCAGGGCGATATCCGGGGGGACACTGAAGCTTTCTTT
CASSQGDIRGDTEAFF
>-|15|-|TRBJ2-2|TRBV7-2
TGTGCCAGCAAAAAACCGGGGGGCATGACCGGGGAGCTGTTTTTT
CASKKPGGMTGELFF
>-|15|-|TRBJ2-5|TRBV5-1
TGCGCCAGCAGCGTTAATGCGGCAGGGCCTCAGACCCAGTACTTC
CASSVNAAGPQTQYF
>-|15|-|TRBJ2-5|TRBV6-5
TGTGCCAGCAGCCCGATCGGAGGGAGCCAAGAGACCCAGTACTTC
CASSPIGGSQETQYF
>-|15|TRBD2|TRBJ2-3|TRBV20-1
TGCAGTGCTAGTGTATTAGCGGGAAACACAGATACGCAGTATTTT
CSASVLAGNTDTQYF
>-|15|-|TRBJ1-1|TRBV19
TGTGCCAGTACCCTGTCGGGACGGAGCTCTGGAGGGACTTTCTTT
CASTLSGRSSGGTFF
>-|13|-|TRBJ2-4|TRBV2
TGTGCCAGCATAGGGGTAGGCAAAAACATTCAGTACTTC
CASIGVGKNIQYF
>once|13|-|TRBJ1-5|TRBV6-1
TGTGCCAGCAGTGACGGGTGGGGCCAGCCCCAGCATTTT
CASSDGWGQPQHF
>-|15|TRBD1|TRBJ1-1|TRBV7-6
TGTGCCAGCAGCCGACAGGGCGGAATTGACACTGAAGCTTTCTTT
CASSRQGGIDTEAFF
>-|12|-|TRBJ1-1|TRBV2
TGTGCCAGCAGAGCCCCAGGGACTGAAGCTTTCTTT
CASRAPGTEAFF
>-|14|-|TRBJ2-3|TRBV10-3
TGTGCCATCAGTGAGTCGACTACCGCAGATACGCAGTATTTT
CAISESTTADTQYF